The clone carrying this T cell receptor beta chain was picked up one time. Its antigen is unknown. CDR1 is SGHDN and CDR2 is FVKESK in the germline V gene. The CDR3 runs 11 residues. The V end lost 2 bases, the J end lost 9 bases, and 5 bases lay between the germline ends. Only in-frame clones appear in the TCRdb table, and some are missing; sequencing was by immunoSEQ multiplex PCR. The repertoire consists of about 36,000 clones, with 74% occurring once and the leading ten covering less than 20%. The source of the sample is a study of OX40 agonist ivuxolimab in advanced cancers. Points from the study as a whole: Normalized T-cell clonal expansion was also low in a subset of nonresponders.

This TCR was recovered from an adult with an advanced solid tumor such as melanoma, head and neck, liver or kidney cancer. The J gene is TRBJ1-3, the V gene TRBV14, with no clear D. Sequenced here: CD4+ or CD8+ T cells sorted from blood, sampled in a trial of the OX40 agonist ivuxolimab. CDR3 residues: CASSQIGTIYF. For the CDR3, the DNA is TGTGCCAGCAGCCAAATTGGCACCATATATTTT.